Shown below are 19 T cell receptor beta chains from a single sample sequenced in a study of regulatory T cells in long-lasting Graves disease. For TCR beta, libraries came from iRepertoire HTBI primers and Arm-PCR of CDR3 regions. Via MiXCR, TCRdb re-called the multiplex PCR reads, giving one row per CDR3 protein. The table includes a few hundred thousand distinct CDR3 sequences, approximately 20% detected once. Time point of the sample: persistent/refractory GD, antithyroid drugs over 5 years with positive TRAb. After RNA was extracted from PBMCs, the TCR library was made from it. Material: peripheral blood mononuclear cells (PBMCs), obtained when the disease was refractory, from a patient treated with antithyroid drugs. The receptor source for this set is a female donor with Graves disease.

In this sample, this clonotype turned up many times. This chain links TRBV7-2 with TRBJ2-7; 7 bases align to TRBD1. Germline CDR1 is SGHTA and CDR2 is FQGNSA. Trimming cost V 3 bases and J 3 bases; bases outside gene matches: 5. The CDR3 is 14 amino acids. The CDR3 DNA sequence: TGTGCCAGCAGCTTGGGACAGTATTACTACGAGCAGTACTTC. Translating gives CASSLGQYYYEQYF.

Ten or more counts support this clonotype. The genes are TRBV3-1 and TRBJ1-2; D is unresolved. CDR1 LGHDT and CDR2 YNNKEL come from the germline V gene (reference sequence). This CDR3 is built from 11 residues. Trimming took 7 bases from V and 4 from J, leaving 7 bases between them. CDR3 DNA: TGTGCCAGCAACGGGCTCTATGGCTACACCTTC. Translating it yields CASNGLYGYTF.

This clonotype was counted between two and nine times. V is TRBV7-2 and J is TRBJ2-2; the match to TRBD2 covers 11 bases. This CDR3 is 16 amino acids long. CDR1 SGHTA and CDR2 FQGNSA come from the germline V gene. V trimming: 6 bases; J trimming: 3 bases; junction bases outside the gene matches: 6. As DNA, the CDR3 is TGTGCCAGCAGTGATCGACTAGCGGGATACACCGGGGAGCTGTTTTTT. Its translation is CASSDRLAGYTGELFF.

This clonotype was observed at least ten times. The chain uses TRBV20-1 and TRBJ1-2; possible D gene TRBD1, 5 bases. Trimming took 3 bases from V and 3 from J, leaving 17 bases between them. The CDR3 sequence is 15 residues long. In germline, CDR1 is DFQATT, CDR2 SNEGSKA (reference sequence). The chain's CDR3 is CSARTVAGTYYGYTF. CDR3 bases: TGCAGTGCTAGGACAGTGGCGGGAACTTACTATGGCTACACCTTC.

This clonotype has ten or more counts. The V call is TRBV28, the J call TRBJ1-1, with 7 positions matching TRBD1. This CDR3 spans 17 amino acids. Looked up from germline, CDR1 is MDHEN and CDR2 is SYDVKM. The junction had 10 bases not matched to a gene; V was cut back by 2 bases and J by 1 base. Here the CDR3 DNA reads TGTGCCAGCAGTTTAGCCGAGGGGGCCGCGGGGAACACTGAAGCTTTCTTT. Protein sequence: CASSLAEGAAGNTEAFF.

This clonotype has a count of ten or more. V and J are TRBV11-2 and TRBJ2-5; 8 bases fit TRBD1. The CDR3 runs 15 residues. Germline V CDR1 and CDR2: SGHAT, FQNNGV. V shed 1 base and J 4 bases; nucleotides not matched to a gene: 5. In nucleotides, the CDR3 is TGTGCCAGCAGCTTAGTCGACAGGGGCGGAGAGACCCAGTACTTC. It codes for CASSLVDRGGETQYF.

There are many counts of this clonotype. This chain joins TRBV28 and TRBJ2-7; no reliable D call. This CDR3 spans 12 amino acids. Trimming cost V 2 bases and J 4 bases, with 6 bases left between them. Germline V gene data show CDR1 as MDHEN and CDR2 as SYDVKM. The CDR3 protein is CASSLLGYEQYF. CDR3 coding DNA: TGTGCCAGCAGTTTACTGGGATACGAGCAGTACTTC.

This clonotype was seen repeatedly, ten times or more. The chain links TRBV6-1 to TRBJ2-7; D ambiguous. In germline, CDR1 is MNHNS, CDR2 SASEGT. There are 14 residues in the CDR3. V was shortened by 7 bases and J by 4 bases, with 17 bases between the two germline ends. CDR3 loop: CASTVWHEKYEQYF. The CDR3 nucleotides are TGTGCCAGCACGGTCTGGCACGAGAAATACGAGCAGTACTTC.

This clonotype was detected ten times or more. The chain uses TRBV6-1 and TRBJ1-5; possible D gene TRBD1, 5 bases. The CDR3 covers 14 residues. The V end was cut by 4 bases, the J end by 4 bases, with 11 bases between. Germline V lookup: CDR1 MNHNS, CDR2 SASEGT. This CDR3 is CASSAIGENQPQHF. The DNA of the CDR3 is TGTGCCAGCAGTGCAATAGGGGAGAATCAGCCCCAGCATTTT.

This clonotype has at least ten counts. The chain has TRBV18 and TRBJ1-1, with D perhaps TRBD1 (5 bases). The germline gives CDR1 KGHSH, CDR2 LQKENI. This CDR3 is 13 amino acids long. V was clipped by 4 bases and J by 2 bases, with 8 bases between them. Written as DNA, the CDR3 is TGTGCCAGCTCACAGGGGTTTAACACTGAAGCTTTCTTT. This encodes CASSQGFNTEAFF.

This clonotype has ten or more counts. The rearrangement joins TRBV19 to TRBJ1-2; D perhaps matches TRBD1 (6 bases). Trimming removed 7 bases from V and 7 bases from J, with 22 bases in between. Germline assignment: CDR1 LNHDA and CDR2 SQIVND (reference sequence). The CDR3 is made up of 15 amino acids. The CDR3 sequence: CASITKSDSLSGYTF. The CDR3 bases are TGTGCCAGTATTACGAAGTCGGACAGCCTATCTGGCTACACCTTC.

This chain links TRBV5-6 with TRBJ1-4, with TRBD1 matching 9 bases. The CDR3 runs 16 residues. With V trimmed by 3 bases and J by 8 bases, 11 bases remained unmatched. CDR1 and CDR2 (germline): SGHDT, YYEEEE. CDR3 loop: CASSSVPGQGGEKLFF. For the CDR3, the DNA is TGTGCCAGCAGCTCCGTCCCGGGACAGGGTGGCGAAAAACTGTTTTTT.

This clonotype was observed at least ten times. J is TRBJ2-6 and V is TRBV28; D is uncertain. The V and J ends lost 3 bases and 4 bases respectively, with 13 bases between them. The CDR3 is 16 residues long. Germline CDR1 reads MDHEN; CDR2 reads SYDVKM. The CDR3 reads CASSFYAGWGANVLTF. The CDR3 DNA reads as TGTGCCAGCAGTTTTTATGCAGGCTGGGGGGCCAACGTCCTGACTTTC.

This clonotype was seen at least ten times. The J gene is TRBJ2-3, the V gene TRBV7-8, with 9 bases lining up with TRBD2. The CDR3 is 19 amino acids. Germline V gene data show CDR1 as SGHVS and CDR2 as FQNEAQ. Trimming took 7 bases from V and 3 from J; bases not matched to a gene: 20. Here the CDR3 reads CASTPWAGGLERVTDTQYF. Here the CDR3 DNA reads TGTGCCAGCACCCCTTGGGCGGGAGGGCTTGAGAGGGTGACAGATACGCAGTATTTT.

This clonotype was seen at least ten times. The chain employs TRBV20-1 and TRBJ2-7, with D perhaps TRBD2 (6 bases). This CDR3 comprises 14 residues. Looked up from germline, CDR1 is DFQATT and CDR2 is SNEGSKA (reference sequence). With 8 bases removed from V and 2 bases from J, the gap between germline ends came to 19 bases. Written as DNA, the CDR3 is TGCAGTACCCTTCCCCGACTAGAACCCTACGAGCAGTACTTC. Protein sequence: CSTLPRLEPYEQYF.

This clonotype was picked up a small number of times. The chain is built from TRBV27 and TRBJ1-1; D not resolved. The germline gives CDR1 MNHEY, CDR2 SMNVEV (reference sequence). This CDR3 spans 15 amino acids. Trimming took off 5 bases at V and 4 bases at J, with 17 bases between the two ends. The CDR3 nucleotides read TGTGCCAGCAGTCCCCGCCGCGGTATCGGCACTGAAGCTTTCTTT. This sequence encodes CASSPRRGIGTEAFF.

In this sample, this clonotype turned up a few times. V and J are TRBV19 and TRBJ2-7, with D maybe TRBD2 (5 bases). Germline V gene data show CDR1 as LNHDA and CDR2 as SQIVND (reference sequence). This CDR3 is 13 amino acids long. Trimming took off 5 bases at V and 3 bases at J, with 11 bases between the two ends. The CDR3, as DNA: TGTGCCAGTAGTCCAGCGGTGAACTACGAGCAGTACTTC. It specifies CASSPAVNYEQYF.

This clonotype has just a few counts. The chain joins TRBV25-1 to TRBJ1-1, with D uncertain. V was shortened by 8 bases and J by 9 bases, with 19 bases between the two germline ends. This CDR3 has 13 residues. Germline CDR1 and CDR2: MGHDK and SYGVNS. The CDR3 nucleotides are TGTGCCAGCTGGGAGGGAGGCGGTCGAAAAGCTTTCTTT. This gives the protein CASWEGGGRKAFF.

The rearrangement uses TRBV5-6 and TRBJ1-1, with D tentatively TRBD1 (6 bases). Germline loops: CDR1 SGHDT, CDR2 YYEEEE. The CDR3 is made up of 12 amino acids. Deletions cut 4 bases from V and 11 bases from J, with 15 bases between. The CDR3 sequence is CASSRGGAGAFF. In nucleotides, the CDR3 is TGTGCCAGCAGCCGGGGGGGGGCAGGGGCTTTCTTT.